Given below is one T cell receptor beta chain in context. The sample belongs to a study of T cell responses to AZD1222 COVID-19 vaccine. The CDR3 is 13 residues long. The ends were cut back, 8 bases at V and 5 bases at J, with 10 bases in the middle. Per the germline V gene, CDR1 is MDHEN and CDR2 is SYDVKM. Libraries were prepared by immunoSEQ multiplex PCR; TCRdb keeps only in-frame clonotypes and omits some of them. The sample lists roughly 150,000 clones; 88% were seen once. The chain carries TRBV28 and TRBJ1-6; no clear D. The source material was peripheral blood, sampled on day 0 of MenACWY control vaccination. The source is an adult in good health. The CDR3 DNA reads as TGTGCCAGCCGAGGATGGGATAATTCACCCCTCCACTTT. It translates to CASRGWDNSPLHF.